These T cell receptor beta chains were read from a single sample in a study of T cell responses to AZD1222 COVID-19 vaccine. This table comes from immunoSEQ multiplex PCR, and its TCRdb copy is limited to in-frame clones, with some not included. The sample has about 81,000 clones, around 93% seen once. The sequencing here drew on peripheral blood, taken 28 days after the second AZD1222 dose. The receptors here all came from an adult who received the AZD1222 COVID-19 vaccine. Both conserved end residues are part of each CDR3. Each record gives: V gene, D gene, J gene, clone size, CDR3 DNA, CDR3 protein. The D gene is left open where the match is weak. Rows may omit the clone size; those that give it use once, few, many or a size class.

TRBV28,-,TRBJ2-5,few,TGTGCCAGCAGACCGGGACTGAGCCAAGAGACCCAGTACTTC,CASRPGLSQETQYF
TRBV7-9,-,TRBJ1-1,-,TGTGCCAGCAGCGCGTCGACGAACACTGAAGCTTTCTTT,CASSASTNTEAFF
TRBV4-1,TRBD1,TRBJ1-1,-,TGCGCCAGCAGCCCACCCGGGACAGGGAGGTACACTGAAGCTTTCTTT,CASSPPGTGRYTEAFF
TRBV7-2,-,TRBJ2-7,few,TGTGCCAGCAGCTTAGACCCCAAGCCTTCTAGGGAGCAGTACTTC,CASSLDPKPSREQYF
TRBV6-2/TRBV6-3,-,TRBJ2-2,-,TGTGCCAGCAGTTACGACGGGGAGCTGTTTTTT,CASSYDGELFF
TRBV7-6,TRBD2,TRBJ2-1,-,TGTGCCAGCAGCTTCTTACTAGCGGGAGGCAATGAGCAGTTCTTC,CASSFLLAGGNEQFF
TRBV27,TRBD1,TRBJ1-4,few,TGTGCCAGCAGTTTATGGACAGGGGGAAAACTGTTTTTT,CASSLWTGGKLFF
TRBV18,-,TRBJ2-7,-,TGTGCCAGCTCACCGCCGAGGGGGATGCCCTACGAGCAGTACTTC,CASSPPRGMPYEQYF
TRBV28,-,TRBJ2-2,-,TGTGCCAGCAGTTCACAGCAGATTATCGGGGAGCTGTTTTTT,CASSSQQIIGELFF
TRBV7-9,-,TRBJ2-7,-,TGTGCCAGCAGCTTAGTTGCGGCCACCTCCTACGAGCAGTACTTC,CASSLVAATSYEQYF
TRBV3-1/TRBV3-2,-,TRBJ1-1,-,TGTGCCAGCAGCCGGGAAACAGGGCGAACTGAAGCTTTCTTT,CASSRETGRTEAFF
TRBV9,-,TRBJ2-1,-,TGTGCCAGCAGCGTAGGGGCTAGCGAATACAATGAGCAGTTCTTC,CASSVGASEYNEQFF
TRBV7-2,-,TRBJ2-7,-,TGTGCCAGCAGCTCGCAGGGGAGAGGGGGCGAGCAGTACTTC,CASSSQGRGGEQYF
TRBV5-4,TRBD2,TRBJ2-1,once,TGTGCCAGCAGCTTGGCCAAGGCGGGAGGGCACTACAATGAGCAGTTCTTC,CASSLAKAGGHYNEQFF
TRBV7-9,TRBD2,TRBJ2-5,few,TGTGCCAGCAGCTTAGAAGGATCGGGGGGAGAGACCCAGTACTTC,CASSLEGSGGETQYF
TRBV18,-,TRBJ1-5,-,TGTGCCAGCTCACCACCGAGCAATCAGCCCCAGCATTTT,CASSPPSNQPQHF
TRBV7-8,TRBD1,TRBJ2-5,-,TGTGCCAGCAGCTCTACAGGGGGAGAGACCCAGTACTTC,CASSSTGGETQYF
TRBV6-2/TRBV6-3,TRBD1,TRBJ1-2,-,TGTGCCAGCAGCCACGGACAGGGCTTGGTCTATGGCTACACCTTC,CASSHGQGLVYGYTF
TRBV5-1,-,TRBJ2-2,-,TGCGCCAGCAGCTTGGGGGGACACCAGACCGGGGAGCTGTTTTTT,CASSLGGHQTGELFF
TRBV5-1,TRBD2,TRBJ2-7,-,TGCGCCAGCAGCTTAGTAGCGGGAGGGTCCTACGAGCAGTACTTC,CASSLVAGGSYEQYF
TRBV6-6,-,TRBJ2-7,-,TGTGCCAGCAGTTACCAGCGGCAATCCTACGAGCAGTACTTC,CASSYQRQSYEQYF
TRBV27,-,TRBJ2-3,few,TGTGCCACCCGACAGGACAGCACAGATACGCAGTATTTT,CATRQDSTDTQYF
TRBV7-8,TRBD2,TRBJ2-7,-,TGTGCCAGCAGCCCGCCGGGACTAGCCGAGCAGTACTTC,CASSPPGLAEQYF
TRBV7-2,-,TRBJ2-5,-,TGTGCCAGCAGCTTAGGGGGGCGGGAGACCCAGTACTTC,CASSLGGRETQYF
TRBV7-2,TRBD2,TRBJ2-3,-,TGTGCCAGCGGGAGACGGGAGGGCGCAGATACGCAGTATTTT,CASGRREGADTQYF
TRBV29-1,TRBD1,TRBJ1-1,-,TGCAGCGTCCTTACTGACAGGGGGAACACTGAAGCTTTCTTT,CSVLTDRGNTEAFF
TRBV27,-,TRBJ1-1,-,TGTGCCAGCAGTTTATCAGGGGTAAACACTGAAGCTTTCTTT,CASSLSGVNTEAFF
TRBV18,TRBD1,TRBJ2-2,-,TGTGCCAGCTCACCTCAGGGGGCGCTATCGGTCACCGGGGAGCTGTTTTTT,CASSPQGALSVTGELFF
TRBV7-9,-,TRBJ1-1,-,TGTGCCAGCAGTCAACGGACGGTGAACACTGAAGCTTTCTTT,CASSQRTVNTEAFF
TRBV4-2,-,TRBJ2-7,-,TGTGCCAGCAGCCAAAATAGTGGGGGGAGCTCCTACGAGCAGTACTTC,CASSQNSGGSSYEQYF
TRBV21-1,-,TRBJ1-2,few,TGTGCCAGCAGCAGGCGGACAGGGTTCTTGGCTAACTATGGCTACACCTTC,CASSRRTGFLANYGYTF
TRBV7-6,-,TRBJ1-1,once,TGTGCCAGCAGCCCACAACAGGTGGCTTTCTTT,CASSPQQVAFF
TRBV18,-,TRBJ2-6,-,TGTGCCAGCTCACCCTCTGGGGCCAACGTCCTGACTTTC,CASSPSGANVLTF
TRBV6-1,-,TRBJ2-3,-,TGTGCCAGCAGTGGTGGTCCCGCAGGGGACACAGATACGCAGTATTTT,CASSGGPAGDTDTQYF
TRBV24-1,TRBD1,TRBJ2-7,-,TGTGCCACCAGTGACGCGGGACAGGGGAGGAGCGAGCAGTACTTC,CATSDAGQGRSEQYF
TRBV6-5,-,TRBJ2-3,-,TGTGCCAGCAGTTACGTTGCGGGATGGATGGATACGCAGTATTTT,CASSYVAGWMDTQYF
TRBV7-2,TRBD1,TRBJ1-1,-,TGTGCCAGCAGCCTCGACAGGGTCACTGAAGCTTTCTTT,CASSLDRVTEAFF
TRBV19,-,TRBJ2-7,-,TGTGCCAGTCAAACACCCCAAGGTACCGAGCAGTACTTC,CASQTPQGTEQYF
TRBV3-1/TRBV3-2,-,TRBJ2-3,once,TGTGCCAGCAGCCAAGGGACCCTGGGGGATACGCAGTATTTT,CASSQGTLGDTQYF
TRBV5-6,TRBD2,TRBJ2-1,-,TGTGCCAGCAGTTATCCGACTAGCGGAGAGCAGTTCTTC,CASSYPTSGEQFF
TRBV20-1,-,TRBJ2-7,-,TGCAGTGCTAGCGGGAGAAACGAGCAGTACTTC,CSASGRNEQYF
TRBV19,-,TRBJ1-2,-,TGTGCCAGTGGGGACGTACGGGCCTATGGCTACACCTTC,CASGDVRAYGYTF
TRBV25-1,-,TRBJ1-2,-,TGTGCCAGCAGTGACCCCAGACTTTACTATGGCTACACCTTC,CASSDPRLYYGYTF
TRBV30,-,TRBJ1-5,-,TGTGCCTGGAGTGCTGTGGCGAGCAATCAGCCCCAGCATTTT,CAWSAVASNQPQHF
TRBV5-4,TRBD1,TRBJ1-1,-,TGTGCCAGCAGCGGACAGGAGGACACTGAAGCTTTCTTT,CASSGQEDTEAFF
TRBV27,-,TRBJ1-1,-,TGTGCCAGCTGGGGCCAACGACGGGACACTGAAGCTTTCTTT,CASWGQRRDTEAFF